This T cell receptor beta chain came from a study of T cells in localized non-small cell lung cancer (TCRdb year 2020). Concerning the study at large: The study analyzed T cell repertoires of 200 to 250 early-stage NSCLC patients, comparing tumors and uninvolved tumor-adjacent lungs. The cohort was made up of 236 treatment-naive NSCLC patients whose localized lung tumors had been resected. A mean age of around 66 years was recorded for the NSCLC patients, of whom under 150 were male and 100 to 110 were female. General conclusions and limits of the study: Of the top 100 tumor clones, a median of approximately 60 were detected in paired uninvolved adjacent lung; around 30 were also among that lung's top 100. Uninvolved tumor-adjacent lung showed the highest T cell clonality, higher than tumor, which suggests more focused antigenic responses in the uninvolved tumor-adjacent lung. Because of the exploratory design, TCR variables were selected using unadjusted p-values without false-discovery rate correction. Higher T cell density in blood was associated with longer overall survival, whereas higher clonality in adjacent lung was associated with shorter survival. Multi-region tumor sequencing was not performed, so intratumor heterogeneity could not be excluded.

Reading the germline V gene gives CDR1 ENHRY and CDR2 SYGVKD. The CDR3 sequence holds 16 residues, the cysteine and phenylalanine included. Only the CDR3 portion is preserved as DNA: 48 bases, with reading frame beginning at the first base. The germline V and J ends show losses of 5 bases and 7 bases respectively, and no gene match explains 12 bases of the junction. With regard to this clone: Its antigen remains undetermined. No base qualities exist here, and no much larger clone lies one base off it.

TCR beta CDR3 regions were sequenced from DNA using the immunoSEQ Assay. Turning to the authors' computational methods: To compute T cell density, TCR beta template counts were normalized to usable DNA, which was estimated by amplifying housekeeping genes. Using the preseqR package, richness was estimated by extrapolating to 120,000 templates for tissue samples and 400,000 templates for PBMC samples. Clonality was defined by subtracting Pielou's evenness from one. Tissue-enriched TCRs were identified through differential abundance testing performed on productive amino-acid clonotypes, with a minimum total count of 5 and an alpha of 0.1. The Jaccard Index and the Morisita Overlap Index were used to quantify repertoire overlap between compartments. TCR beta CDR3s were clustered by GLIPH together with public tetramer-defined viral CDR3s, and at least three viral sequences plus V-gene enrichment were required for viral motifs. In TCRdb, the immuneACCESS table is reduced to in-frame sequences with V and J assigned. These tables do not hold every clone; where another copy was compared, an unresolved V gene accounts for under half, and the others remain unexplained. The D gene and trimming were derived from the DNA, and the V and J assignments and clone size from that table. This sample lists some 25,000 clones; about 92% were detected once. 12% to 15% of the sample lies in the top ten.

At diagnosis, peripheral blood, uninvolved tumor-adjacent lung and tumor were collected and stored as a combination of fresh-frozen and FFPE material. For TCR repertoire profiling, blood samples were analyzed as peripheral blood mononuclear cells. Here the sequenced sample was peripheral blood, taken before any cancer treatment. Here the chain combines TRBV10-3 and TRBJ1-4; 8 central nucleotides agree with TRBD1. This sequence was found in a man between 35 and 75 years old with stage III squamous cell lung carcinoma. This receptor carries the CDR3 CAISKNPQGAGEKLFF. Here is the DNA: TGTGCCATCAGTAAAAACCCTCAGGGGGCAGGTGAAAAACTGTTTTTT.